A single TCR beta chain is shown here with its context. This specimen belongs to a study of blood T cell repertoires in COVID-19. Study-level background: Collection of acute and convalescent COVID-19 samples took place in the United States, Italy and Spain. From T cells, B-cell-depleted T cells, or PBMCs came the material, which was cDNA or gDNA.

Clones were sequenced by immunoSEQ multiplex PCR, and TCRdb holds only the in-frame ones, with some missing. The sample contains around 30,000 clones, 88% of which appear only once. The CDR3 extends over 14 amino acids. V lost 6 bases and J 5 bases, leaving 20 bases between the germline ends. Germline-derived CDR1 and CDR2 are SQVTM and ANQGSEA. The TCR sequence derives from a human donor with active COVID-19. The donor label of this sample is uncertain. The V and J genes are TRBV29-1 and TRBJ2-7, with TRBD2 as a possible D gene (5 bases). The material sequenced was peripheral blood. The CDR3 DNA reads TGCAGCGTCCCCGTTGGGAGAGGAATCGACGAGCAGTACTTC. Amino acids: CSVPVGRGIDEQYF.